This TCR beta chain was obtained from a study of T-cell reconstitution after alpha-beta-depleted transplantation in children. Unique molecular identifiers were used to barcode this TCRbeta library. A single record per CDR3 protein comes from TCRdb applying MiXCR to the PCR reads. The data contain about 260,000 distinct CDR3 sequences, about 9.9% of them singletons. Trimming pared 5 bases from V and 4 bases from J, leaving 15 bases between. The CDR3 length is 14 residues. This clonotype was picked up many times. Its antigen is unknown. Regarding the study as a whole: T-cell counts and diversity at one year following transplant were attributed mainly to newly produced T cells. Expanded graft clones numbering several hundred reportedly gave rise to alpha-beta T cells about two months after transplant. From surviving recipient T cells and thymic progenitors came the high day-60 TCRbeta diversity observed in some patients.

The rearrangement joins TRBV12-3 or TRBV12-4 to TRBJ2-7; no definite D call. The sequenced sample was peripheral blood, obtained 180 days after TCRalphabeta/CD19-depleted stem cell transplant. This sequence was found in a male patient aged 2-15 years who had a stem cell transplant for chronic granulomatous disease, so the T cells may come from the graft donor. CDR3: CASSPRHGDYEQYF. The CDR3 DNA follows: TGTGCCAGCAGTCCTAGACATGGCGATTACGAGCAGTACTTC.